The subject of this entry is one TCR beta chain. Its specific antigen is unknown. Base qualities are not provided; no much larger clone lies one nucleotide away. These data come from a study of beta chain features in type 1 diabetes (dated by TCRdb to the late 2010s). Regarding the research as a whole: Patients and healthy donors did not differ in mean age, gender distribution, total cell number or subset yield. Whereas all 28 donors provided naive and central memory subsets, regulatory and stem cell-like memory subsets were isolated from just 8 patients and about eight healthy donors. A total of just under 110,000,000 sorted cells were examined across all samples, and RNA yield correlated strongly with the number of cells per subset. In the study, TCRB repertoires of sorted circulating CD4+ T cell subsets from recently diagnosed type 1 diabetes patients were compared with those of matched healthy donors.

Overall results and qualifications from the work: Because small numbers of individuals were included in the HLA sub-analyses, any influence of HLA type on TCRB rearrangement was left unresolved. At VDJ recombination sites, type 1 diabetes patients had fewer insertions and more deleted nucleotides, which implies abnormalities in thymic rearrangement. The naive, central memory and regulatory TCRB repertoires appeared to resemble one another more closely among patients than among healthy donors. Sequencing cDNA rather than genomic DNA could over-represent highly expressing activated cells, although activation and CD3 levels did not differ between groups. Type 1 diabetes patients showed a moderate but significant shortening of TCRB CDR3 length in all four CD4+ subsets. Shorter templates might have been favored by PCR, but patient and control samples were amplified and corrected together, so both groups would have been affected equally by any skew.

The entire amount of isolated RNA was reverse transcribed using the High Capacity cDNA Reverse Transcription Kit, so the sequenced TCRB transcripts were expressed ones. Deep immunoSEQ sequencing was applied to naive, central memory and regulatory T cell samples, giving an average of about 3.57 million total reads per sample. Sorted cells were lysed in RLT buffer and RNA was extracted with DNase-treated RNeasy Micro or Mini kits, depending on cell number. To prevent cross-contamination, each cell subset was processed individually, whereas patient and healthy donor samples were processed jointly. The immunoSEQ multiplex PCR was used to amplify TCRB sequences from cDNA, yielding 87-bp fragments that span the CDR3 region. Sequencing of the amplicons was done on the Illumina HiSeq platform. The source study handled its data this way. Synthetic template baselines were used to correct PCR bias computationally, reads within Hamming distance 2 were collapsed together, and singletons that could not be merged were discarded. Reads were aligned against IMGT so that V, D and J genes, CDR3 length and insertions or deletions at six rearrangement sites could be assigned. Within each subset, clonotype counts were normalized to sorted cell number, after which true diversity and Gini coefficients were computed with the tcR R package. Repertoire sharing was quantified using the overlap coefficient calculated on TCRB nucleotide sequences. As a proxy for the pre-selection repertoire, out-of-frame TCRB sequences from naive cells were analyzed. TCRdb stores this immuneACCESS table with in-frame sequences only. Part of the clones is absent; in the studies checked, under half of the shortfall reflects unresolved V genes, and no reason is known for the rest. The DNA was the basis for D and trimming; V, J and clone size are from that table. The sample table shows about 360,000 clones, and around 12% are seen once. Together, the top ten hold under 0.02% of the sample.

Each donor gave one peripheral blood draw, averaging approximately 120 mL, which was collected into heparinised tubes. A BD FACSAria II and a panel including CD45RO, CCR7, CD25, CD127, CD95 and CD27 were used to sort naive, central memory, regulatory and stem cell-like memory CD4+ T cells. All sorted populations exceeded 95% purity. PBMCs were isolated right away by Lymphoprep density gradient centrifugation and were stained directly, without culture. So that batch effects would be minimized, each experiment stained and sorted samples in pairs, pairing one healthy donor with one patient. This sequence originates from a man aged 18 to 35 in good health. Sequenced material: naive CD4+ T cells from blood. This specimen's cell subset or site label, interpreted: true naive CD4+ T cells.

The CDR3 region has the sequence CASRNLFGDRTSPLHF. The bases read TGTGCCAGCAGAAATCTCTTCGGGGACAGGACCTCACCCCTCCACTTT. The chain uses TRBV6-4 and TRBJ1-6, with 8 central nucleotides matching TRBD1. Germline trimming: 6 bases from V, 10 bases from J; junction bases outside gene matches: 14. CDR1 and CDR2 are read off the germline V gene as MRHNA and SNTAGT. The CDR3 spans 16 residues, from the cysteine through the phenylalanine. Of the read, only the CDR3 DNA is kept; its 48 bases are in frame from base 1.